What follows are 21 T cell receptor beta chains derived from one specimen sequenced in a study of T cells after posttransplantation cyclophosphamide. Cyclophosphamide on days +3 and +4 followed busulfan-fludarabine conditioning and a marrow graft. Only in-frame clones appear in the TCRdb table, and some are missing; sequencing was by immunoSEQ multiplex PCR. Among some 11,000 clones listed, roughly 2% were seen once. Specimen: PBMCs, collected after allogeneic stem cell transplant with posttransplant cyclophosphamide. These receptors were taken from a male patient in his thirties who received an allogeneic stem cell transplant from a related donor, was CMV-positive, and had no GVHD. Some T cells could come from the graft donor.

V and J are TRBV6-6 and TRBJ1-5; 7 bases fit TRBD1. Per the germline V gene, CDR1 is MNHNY and CDR2 is SVGAGI (reference sequence). V shed 2 bases and J 4 bases; nucleotides not matched to a gene: 8. CDR3 length equals 16 residues. CDR3 region: CASSYATGDLNQPQHF. CDR3 bases: TGTGCCAGCAGTTACGCTACAGGGGATTTAAATCAGCCCCAGCATTTT.

This clone has more than one count but fewer than ten. The V call is TRBV5-8, the J call TRBJ1-1, with a weak D call TRBD1 (6 bases). The CDR3 consists of 13 residues. CDR1 and CDR2 (germline): SGHTS, YDEGEE. Trimming removed 4 bases at V and 4 bases at J, with 11 bases between. CDR3 sequence reads: CASSRQGSTEAFF. The CDR3 DNA follows: TGTGCCAGCAGCCGTCAGGGGAGCACTGAAGCTTTCTTT. Complete variable domain (other parts from reference TRBV5-8 and TRBJ1-1): EAGVTQSPTHLIKTRGQQATLRCSPISGHTSVYWYQQALGLGLQFLLWYDEGEERNRGNFPPRFSGRQFPNYSSELNVNALELEDSALYLCASSRQGSTEAFFGQGTRLTVV.

The rearrangement joins TRBV27 to TRBJ2-2; 8 positions match TRBD2. V shed 2 bases and J 5 bases; nucleotides not matched to a gene: 7. This CDR3 spans 16 amino acids. Germline CDR1 and CDR2: MNHEY and SMNVEV (reference sequence). The DNA for the CDR3 is TGTGCCAGCAGTTTAAGGGAGCGGGAGATGACCGGGGAGCTGTTTTTT. Translated: CASSLREREMTGELFF.

Written as DNA, the CDR3 is TGTGCCAGCAGCCCTCGGCGGGGGACCTCCGAAGGGGATGAGCAGTTCTTC. Residues: CASSPRRGTSEGDEQFF. The rearrangement uses TRBV11-3 and TRBJ2-1, with 7 bases fitting TRBD2. Trimming took 5 bases from V and 8 from J; bases not matched to a gene: 18. The CDR3 sequence is 17 residues long. Germline CDR1 reads SGHNT; CDR2 reads YENEEA.

This clone was detected only a few times. This chain connects TRBV4-2 to TRBJ2-1, with TRBD2 matching over 8 bases. With 4 bases clipped from V and 1 base from J, the junction kept 24 bases outside the gene matches. CDR3 length equals 22 residues. Germline-derived CDR1 and CDR2 are LGHNA and YNFKEQ. The CDR3 sequence: CASSPHPALVEREQRSYNEQFF. The CDR3, as DNA: TGTGCCAGCAGCCCACACCCCGCCCTAGTTGAGCGGGAGCAGAGGTCCTACAATGAGCAGTTCTTC.

As to this clone: At the DNA level, this CDR3 is encoded by other sequences in the same sample as well. This rearrangement joins TRBV28 to TRBJ2-3; D ambiguous. CDR3 length: 11 residues. Germline values: CDR1 MDHEN, CDR2 SYDVKM. Trimming left V 5 bases short and J 8 bases short, with 8 bases between. DNA of the CDR3: TGTGCCAGCAGTATAGCAGTTACGCAGTATTTT. Translation gives CASSIAVTQYF. The full variable domain, its missing parts supplied by reference TRBV28 and TRBJ2-3, is DVKVTQSSRYLVKRTGEKVFLECVQDMDHENMFWYRQDPGLGLRLIYFSYDVKMKEKGDIPEGYSVSREKKERFSLILESASTNQTSMYLCASSIAVTQYFGPGTRLTVL.

This clone appeared a few times. This chain uses TRBV7-9 with TRBJ2-2, with unresolved D. Germline-derived CDR1 and CDR2 are SEHNR and FQNEAQ (reference sequence). CDR3 size: 14 residues. V was cut by 1 base and J by 6 bases, with 9 bases left in between. The CDR3 is CASSLVSLAGELFF. The CDR3, as DNA: TGTGCCAGCAGCTTAGTTAGCTTAGCCGGGGAGCTGTTTTTT.

This chain connects TRBV5-4 to TRBJ2-4; 12 nucleotides agree with TRBD2. The CDR3 is made up of 15 amino acids. J lost 7 bases, V lost 0 bases, and 2 bases had no gene match. From germline, CDR1 is SGHNT and CDR2 YYREEE (reference sequence). This CDR3 is CASSLDTSGRNIQYF. In DNA, the CDR3 is TGTGCCAGCAGCTTGGATACTAGCGGGAGGAACATTCAGTACTTC.

V and J are TRBV7-6 and TRBJ2-3; 7 bases fit TRBD1. The germline CDR1 and CDR2 sequences are SGHVS and FNYEAQ. V dropped 3 bases and J dropped 1; count of bases not matched to a gene: 7. This CDR3 has 16 amino acids. The CDR3 region is CASSLTGQGGTDTQYF. The CDR3 DNA reads as TGTGCCAGCAGCTTGACAGGGCAGGGGGGCACAGATACGCAGTATTTT.

This clone is medium-sized in the sample. This chain links TRBV5-1 with TRBJ1-1; TRBD1 matches 8 bases. The CDR3 is 14 amino acids. Trimming removed 4 bases from V and 8 bases from J; junction bases left unmatched: 10. The germline gives CDR1 SGHRS, CDR2 YFSETQ. The CDR3 sequence: CASSLSVWDREAFF. CDR3 nucleotide sequence: TGCGCCAGCAGCCTATCCGTCTGGGACAGGGAAGCTTTCTTT.

Worth noting for this clone: At one end, the junction sequence differs from germline, possibly due to a read error. At the DNA level, this CDR3 is encoded by other sequences in the same sample as well. The gene calls are TRBV6-5 and TRBJ2-5, with D unclear. Germline loops: CDR1 MNHEY, CDR2 SVGAGI. This CDR3 contains 13 residues. CDR3 coding DNA: TGTGCCAGCAGTTATTTAGGCGGAGAGACTCAGTACTTC. It specifies CASSYLGGETQYF.

The chain recombines TRBV7-9 with TRBJ2-2; 10 bases line up with TRBD2. Germline assignment: CDR1 SEHNR and CDR2 FQNEAQ (reference sequence). V trimming: 3 bases; J trimming: 4 bases; junction bases outside the gene matches: 5. This CDR3 is 16 amino acids long. CDR3 protein: CASSLRAGGSTGELFF. CDR3 coding DNA: TGTGCCAGCAGCTTGCGAGCGGGAGGGTCCACCGGGGAGCTGTTTTTT. Drawing the rest from reference TRBV7-9 and TRBJ2-2, the complete variable domain is DTGVSQNPRHKITKRGQNVTFRCDPISEHNRLYWYRQTLGQGPEFLTYFQNEAQLEKSRLLSDRFSAERPKGSFSTLEIQRTEQGDSAMYLCASSLRAGGSTGELFFGEGSRLTVL.

This clone appeared a few times. The chain employs TRBV7-2 and TRBJ2-7, with D possibly TRBD2 on 6 matching bases. The ends were cut back, 5 bases at V and 6 bases at J, with 14 bases in the middle. Per the germline V gene, CDR1 is SGHTA and CDR2 is FQGNSA. There are 13 residues in the CDR3. In DNA form, the CDR3 reads TGTGCCAGCAGCACCCGGACTACCAGCGAGCAGTACTTC. It yields the protein CASSTRTTSEQYF.

This clone was recorded a few times. The chain links TRBV18 to TRBJ2-7, with 11 bases matching TRBD1. Germline CDR1 KGHSH, CDR2 LQKENI. The CDR3 is 15 residues long. V gave up 3 bases and J gave up 0 bases; unmatched junction bases: 1. The CDR3 sequence is CASSPGQGVSYEQYF. The CDR3 coding sequence is TGTGCCAGCTCACCGGGACAGGGGGTCTCCTACGAGCAGTACTTC.

This chain connects TRBV7-2 to TRBJ2-7, with 8 bases fitting TRBD2. Germline V gives CDR1 SGHTA, CDR2 FQGNSA. The V gene end was trimmed by 3 bases and the J gene end by 3 bases; junction bases not matched to a gene: 7. There are 15 residues in the CDR3. CDR3 nucleotide sequence: TGTGCCAGCAGCTTGGACTCTAGCGGGCTCTACGAGCAGTACTTC. This encodes CASSLDSSGLYEQYF. Full variable domain (remainder filled in from reference TRBV7-2 and TRBJ2-7): GAGVSQSPSNKVTEKGKDVELRCDPISGHTALYWYRQSLGQGLEFLIYFQGNSAPDKSGLPSDRFSAERTGGSVSTLTIQRTQQEDSAVYLCASSLDSSGLYEQYFGPGTRLTVT.

This clone was detected a few times. CDR3 in amino acids: CASSQQGAPHYEQYF. The CDR3 coding sequence is TGTGCCAGCAGCCAACAGGGAGCACCCCACTACGAGCAGTACTTC. This rearrangement joins TRBV7-2 to TRBJ2-7, with a weak D call TRBD1 (6 bases). The CDR3 has 15 residues. The germline V gene encodes CDR1 SGHTA and CDR2 FQGNSA. V was trimmed by 5 bases and J by 3 bases, leaving 17 bases between them.

This clone showed up just a few times. The chain links TRBV6-6 to TRBJ2-1, with D maybe TRBD2 (6 bases). CDR3 size: 15 residues. Trimming pared 7 bases from V and 0 bases from J, leaving 13 bases between. Per the germline V gene, CDR1 is MNHNY and CDR2 is SVGAGI (reference sequence). CDR3 coding DNA: TGTGCCAGCAATTGGGGACTCAGCTCCTACAATGAGCAGTTCTTC. Its protein product is CASNWGLSSYNEQFF.

The rearrangement links TRBV28 to TRBJ1-2; 8 nucleotides agree with TRBD1. The germline gives CDR1 MDHEN, CDR2 SYDVKM. With 8 bases clipped from V and 8 bases from J, the junction kept 7 bases outside the gene matches. This CDR3 has 12 residues. The CDR3 region has the DNA TGTGCCAGCCAGACAGGGGAAGGAGGCTACACCTTC. It encodes CASQTGEGGYTF.

This clone was detected a few times. This rearrangement joins TRBV30 to TRBJ2-1, with 9 bases that match TRBD2. This CDR3 is built from 14 residues. With 0 bases clipped from V and 11 bases from J, the junction kept 8 bases outside the gene matches. In germline, CDR1 is GTSNPN, CDR2 SVGIG (reference sequence). The CDR3 is CAWSVLGSGSQQFF. In nucleotides, the CDR3 is TGTGCCTGGAGTGTACTGGGTAGCGGGAGCCAGCAGTTCTTC.

This chain links TRBV14 with TRBJ2-1; D gene ambiguous. The CDR3 contains 15 residues. Germline CDR1 SGHDN, CDR2 FVKESK. The V and J ends lost 1 base and 0 bases respectively, with 7 bases between them. The CDR3 DNA reads TGTGCCAGCAGCCAAGTACACAGCTCCTACAATGAGCAGTTCTTC. Encoded protein: CASSQVHSSYNEQFF.

The sample holds a few counts of this clone. The chain has TRBV14 and TRBJ2-7; 10 bases are a match to TRBD2. J gave up 4 bases and V 4 bases, and 7 bases lay outside the gene matches. The CDR3 spans 15 residues. Germline CDR1 SGHDN, CDR2 FVKESK. The CDR3 sequence: CASSPPSGSPYEQYF. As DNA, the CDR3 is TGTGCCAGCAGCCCCCCTAGCGGGAGTCCGTACGAGCAGTACTTC.